Following are 26 T cell receptor beta chains from one sample sequenced in a study of blood T cells in healthy people across ages. A sample-barcoded 5' primer and a J-beta primer mix were used in a second PCR of about 6 to 12 cycles. TCRdb independently ran MiXCR on the 5' RACE reads; one entry per CDR3 protein. The table includes roughly 1.7 million distinct CDR3 sequences, almost 35% detected once. Sequencing was performed on blood. Every receptor here comes from a woman in her 30s in good health.

The sample holds a few counts of this clonotype. One end of the junction does not line up with germline, which may come from a read error. CDR3 in DNA: TGTGCCAGCAGCTTAGAAAGCGGGACCTACAGTGAGCAGTTCTTC. It translates to CASSLESGTYSEQFF. The chain employs TRBV11-2 and TRBJ2-1; 7 nucleotides agree with TRBD2. Germline CDR1 reads SGHAT; CDR2 reads FQNNGV. CDR3 length: 15 amino acids.

V gene TRBV20-1 combines with J gene TRBJ2-1; 12 bases map to TRBD2. Germline assignment: CDR1 DFQATT and CDR2 SNEGSKA (reference sequence). CDR3 length equals 15 residues. The V gene end was trimmed by 5 bases and the J gene end by 6 bases; junction bases not matched to a gene: 8. CDR3 DNA: TGCAGTGCTCCAGAACTAGCGGGGGGCAGCAATGAGCAGTTCTTC. It specifies CSAPELAGGSNEQFF.

In this sample, this clonotype turned up a few times. This chain connects TRBV7-8 to TRBJ2-1; either TRBD1 or TRBD2 may supply D (6 bases each). The CDR3 length is 16 residues. Germline assignment: CDR1 SGHVS and CDR2 FQNEAQ. Trimming cost V 5 bases and J 4 bases, with 18 bases left between them. The CDR3 spells CASSLLGGLGYNEQFF. CDR3 in DNA: TGTGCCAGCAGCCTATTAGGGGGACTGGGTTACAATGAGCAGTTCTTC.

This clonotype was seen only a few times. The chain links TRBV5-1 to TRBJ2-1, with 16 bases that match TRBD2. With V trimmed by 4 bases and J by 8 bases, 12 bases remained unmatched. The CDR3 consists of 18 residues. CDR1 is SGHRS, CDR2 YFSETQ, per germline. The CDR3 DNA follows: TGCGCCAGCAGCGACACCGGGACTAGCGGGGGGGCTAACTATGAGCAGTTCTTC. It yields the protein CASSDTGTSGGANYEQFF.

V and J are TRBV20-1 and TRBJ1-2; no definite D call. V was pared by 5 bases and J by 7 bases, with 11 bases between. The CDR3 loop spans 11 amino acids. Germline CDR1 is DFQATT and CDR2 is SNEGSKA (reference sequence). In DNA form, the CDR3 reads TGCAGTGCTTACAAGGGAGTTGGCTACACCTTC. Protein product: CSAYKGVGYTF.

In its sample, this clonotype was seen once. V and J are TRBV9 and TRBJ1-2; 9 bases map to TRBD1. V shed 3 bases, J shed 8 bases, and the junction held 14 bases outside the gene matches. The V gene's germline CDR1 is SGDLS and CDR2 YYNGEE. The CDR3 runs 16 residues. As DNA, the CDR3 is TGTGCCAGCAGCGCCTGGGACAGGGATAAGGAGGGAGGCTACACCTTC. Amino acid sequence: CASSAWDRDKEGGYTF.

CDR3: CAGTDERPEAFF. Written as DNA, the CDR3 is TGTGCCGGGACAGATGAACGTCCTGAAGCTTTCTTT. The J gene is TRBJ1-1, the V gene TRBV2, with 7 nucleotides matching TRBD1. CDR3 length: 12 amino acids. The junction had 9 bases not matched to a gene; V was cut back by 11 bases and J by 6 bases. In germline, CDR1 is SNHLY, CDR2 FYNNEI.

V and J are TRBV5-5 and TRBJ1-2; possibly TRBD1 for D (6 bases). The CDR3 runs 12 residues. V lost 5 bases, J lost 8 bases, and 13 bases lay in between. The V gene's germline CDR1 is SGHKS and CDR2 YYEKEE (reference sequence). As DNA, the CDR3 is TGTGCCAGCAGACGGGGCAGGGGCGGCTACACCTTC. This codes for CASRRGRGGYTF.

The genes are TRBV6-1 and TRBJ2-2, with a weak D call TRBD1 (5 bases). The CDR3 has 15 residues. V shed 4 bases and J shed 6 bases, with 15 bases lying between them. Germline V lookup: CDR1 MNHNS, CDR2 SASEGT. CDR3 protein: CASSGGRAIAGELFF. CDR3 bases: TGTGCCAGCAGTGGCGGCAGGGCCATCGCCGGGGAGCTGTTTTTT.

The chain uses TRBV12-3 or TRBV12-4 and TRBJ1-5; 7 nucleotides align to TRBD1. V trimming: 3 bases; J trimming: 1 base; junction bases outside the gene matches: 9. The CDR3 runs 17 residues. CDR3 sequence: CASSFWSGGLSNQPQHF. CDR3 in DNA: TGTGCCAGCAGTTTTTGGTCAGGGGGATTGAGCAATCAGCCCCAGCATTTT.

The chain has TRBV6-2 or TRBV6-3 and TRBJ2-7, with D hard to call. This CDR3 region has 13 residues. Germline V gives CDR1 MNHEY, CDR2 SVGEGT. Between the trimmed V and J ends, which lost 2 bases and 7 bases, there was a span of 12 bases. The CDR3 DNA reads TGTGCCAGCAGTTACGCTATCCCCTCGGAGCAGTACTTC. Amino acid sequence: CASSYAIPSEQYF.

This clonotype was seen ten or more times. V usage is TRBV12-3 or TRBV12-4 and J usage is TRBJ2-3, with 7 bases lining up with TRBD2. The CDR3 covers 17 residues. V lost 0 bases and J lost 4; bases outside the gene matches: 10. In DNA, the CDR3 is TGTGCCAGCAGTTTAGCGTATACTAGCGTACGACCAGATACGCAGTATTTT. Translated: CASSLAYTSVRPDTQYF.

This clonotype was detected a few times. The chain carries TRBV4-1 and TRBJ2-1, with 9 bases lining up with TRBD1. Trimming took 11 bases from V and 0 from J; bases not matched to a gene: 8. Germline CDR1 and CDR2: MGHRA and YSYEKL. CDR3 length: 15 amino acids. Here the CDR3 reads CAGGDRGSSYNEQFF. The DNA for the CDR3 is TGCGCCGGGGGAGACAGGGGGAGCTCCTACAATGAGCAGTTCTTC.

This clonotype was seen ten or more times. The chain combines TRBV3-1 with TRBJ2-7, with 8 nucleotides matching TRBD1. Germline loops: CDR1 LGHDT, CDR2 YNNKEL (reference sequence). This CDR3 is built from 12 residues. V lost 6 bases and J lost 6; bases outside the gene matches: 4. CDR3 DNA sequence: TGTGCCAGCAGTCAGGGGGCGGGCGAGCAGTACTTC. It codes for CASSQGAGEQYF.

This clonotype was seen only a few times. The CDR3 sequence: CSAPQPGQGDLYVYGYTF. In DNA form, the CDR3 reads TGCAGTGCTCCGCAACCGGGACAGGGGGACTTGTATGTCTATGGCTACACCTTC. The chain combines TRBV20-1 with TRBJ1-2, with 11 bases lining up with TRBD1. The CDR3 has 18 amino acids. From germline, CDR1 is DFQATT and CDR2 SNEGSKA (reference sequence). V shed 5 bases and J 4 bases; nucleotides not matched to a gene: 18.

This clonotype has just a few counts. This chain uses TRBV7-7 with TRBJ2-1, with TRBD1 as a possible D gene (6 bases). The CDR3 covers 13 residues. Trimming left V 5 bases short and J 6 bases short, with 11 bases between. CDR1 and CDR2 (germline): SSHAT, FNYEAQ (reference sequence). The CDR3 DNA sequence: TGTGCCAGCAGCGTAGACAGGCTCAATGAGCAGTTCTTC. This codes for CASSVDRLNEQFF. The full variable domain, completed using reference TRBV7-7 and TRBJ2-1, is GAGVSQSPRYKVTKRGQDVTLRCDPISSHATLYWYQQALGQGPEFLTYFNYEAQPDKSGLPSDRFSAERPEGSISTLTIQRTEQRDSAMYRCASSVDRLNEQFFGPGTRLTVL.

Many counts were recorded for this clonotype. V and J are TRBV7-9 and TRBJ2-7, with TRBD1 identical over 8 bases. CDR1 SEHNR and CDR2 FQNEAQ come from the germline V gene (reference sequence). After removal of 5 bases from V and 1 base from J, the junction contained 7 bases not matched to a gene. This CDR3 is built from 15 residues. CDR3 amino acids: CASSRLRDRSYEQYF. The CDR3 DNA sequence: TGTGCCAGCAGCCGACTCCGGGACAGGTCCTACGAGCAGTACTTC.

Concerning this clonotype itself: Its ends do not fully match the called genes, so a read error is possible. V usage is TRBV9 and J usage is TRBJ1-2; D not certain. This CDR3 comprises 14 residues. Looked up from germline, CDR1 is SGDLS and CDR2 is YYNGEE. The chain's CDR3 is CAGSVATGNYGYTF. CDR3 DNA sequence: TGTGCCGGCAGCGTAGCTACTGGGAACTATGGCTACACCTTC.

The chain employs TRBV30 and TRBJ2-7; D remains unclear. Per germline, CDR1 GTSNPN and CDR2 SVGIG (reference sequence). V was pared by 3 bases and J by 1 base, with 13 bases between. This CDR3 has 14 residues. The CDR3 protein is CAWRGAANSYEQYF. The CDR3 DNA is TGTGCCTGGAGGGGCGCGGCTAATTCCTACGAGCAGTACTTC. Combining the CDR3 with reference TRBV30 and TRBJ2-7 gives the whole variable domain SQTIHQWPATLVQPVGSPLSLECTVEGTSNPNLYWYRQAAGRGLQLLFYSVGIGQISSEVPQNLSASRPQDRQFILSSKKLLLSDSGFYLCAWRGAANSYEQYFGPGTRLTVT.

This clonotype was counted only a few times. The chain recombines TRBV6-5 with TRBJ2-7; tentatively, D is TRBD2 (6 bases). Trimming pared 2 bases from V and 4 bases from J, leaving 12 bases between. The CDR3 has 14 amino acids. CDR1 MNHEY and CDR2 SVGAGI come from the germline V gene. DNA of the CDR3: TGTGCCAGCAGTTACAGTTACGGGAGATACGAGCAGTACTTC. Protein: CASSYSYGRYEQYF.

This clonotype occurred once. This chain uses TRBV20-1 with TRBJ2-1; tentative D call: TRBD2 (6 bases). CDR3 length equals 14 residues. Trimming shortened V by 3 bases and J by 7 bases, and 16 bases separated the two germline ends. Germline assignment: CDR1 DFQATT and CDR2 SNEGSKA (reference sequence). CDR3 sequence reads: CSASWGEVWNEQFF. The CDR3 DNA reads TGCAGTGCTAGTTGGGGGGAGGTTTGGAATGAGCAGTTCTTC.

This clonotype was observed a handful of times. The chain recombines TRBV7-4 with TRBJ2-7, with TRBD2 matching over 10 bases. The CDR3 covers 21 residues. CDR1 is SGHVT, CDR2 SQSDAQ, per germline. The V gene end was trimmed by 1 base and the J gene end by 2 bases; junction bases not matched to a gene: 20. CDR3 coding DNA: TGTGCCAGCAGCTTAGTATCACGGGCTAGCGGGAGTTGTGCGCAAACCTACGAGCAGTACTTC. This encodes CASSLVSRASGSCAQTYEQYF.

This clonotype was recorded at least ten times. V and J are TRBV10-3 and TRBJ1-6; 7 bases line up with TRBD1. The J segment lost 5 bases and the V segment lost 10 bases, leaving 8 bases of the junction unmatched. CDR3 length: 14 amino acids. Germline V gene lookup returns CDR1 ENHRY and CDR2 SYGVKD. The CDR3 nucleotides read TGTGCCACGATGGGACAGACCCATAATTCACCCCTCCACTTT. Protein product: CATMGQTHNSPLHF.

This sequence joins TRBV30 and TRBJ2-5; 8 bases agree with TRBD2. This CDR3 comprises 14 residues. CDR1 GTSNPN and CDR2 SVGIG come from the germline V gene (reference sequence). The junction had 4 bases not matched to a gene; V was cut back by 2 bases and J by 2 bases. Here the CDR3 reads CAWSSPSGQETQYF. The CDR3 nucleotides are TGTGCCTGGAGTTCACCTAGCGGGCAAGAGACCCAGTACTTC.

To note about this clonotype: Possible read error: a much larger clone is one base away. For the CDR3, the DNA is TGCAGTGCTAGAGGTTTCTCCAGGGAAGAGACCCAGTTCTTC. It encodes CSARGFSREETQFF. The J gene is TRBJ2-1, the V gene TRBV20-1, with a weak D call TRBD1 (5 bases). V lost 1 base to trimming and J lost 13 bases, with 20 bases between them. This CDR3 is 14 amino acids long. Germline-derived CDR1 and CDR2 are DFQATT and SNEGSKA (reference sequence).

The V gene is TRBV25-1, the J gene TRBJ1-2; 7 bases agree with TRBD1. The germline V gene has CDR1 MGHDK and CDR2 SYGVNS. The CDR3 sequence is 13 residues long. V gave up 5 bases and J gave up 4 bases; unmatched junction bases: 4. The CDR3 loop is CASSWDSFYGYTF. CDR3 sequence (DNA): TGTGCCAGCAGTTGGGACAGCTTCTATGGCTACACCTTC.